This TCR beta chain was identified in a study of cytomegalovirus exposure and HLA in healthy donors. Data came from immunoSEQ multiplex PCR; TCRdb stores just in-frame clones and leaves some out. The sample consists of 150,000 to 200,000 clones, approximately 96% of them appearing once. The donors were members of the approximately 120-subject validation cohort (separate from the roughly 700-subject first cohort). The TCR originated in a woman aged 18-29 years in good health and CMV-seronegative. Sequencing input: PBMCs.

CDR3 region: CASSIEQGWDQPQHF. The DNA of the CDR3 is TGTGCCAGTAGTATAGAGCAGGGTTGGGATCAGCCCCAGCATTTT. J is TRBJ1-5 and V is TRBV19; D possibly corresponds to TRBD1 (5 bases). Germline loops: CDR1 LNHDA, CDR2 SQIVND (reference sequence). V lost 0 bases, J lost 5 bases, and 11 bases lay in between. The CDR3 covers 15 residues.